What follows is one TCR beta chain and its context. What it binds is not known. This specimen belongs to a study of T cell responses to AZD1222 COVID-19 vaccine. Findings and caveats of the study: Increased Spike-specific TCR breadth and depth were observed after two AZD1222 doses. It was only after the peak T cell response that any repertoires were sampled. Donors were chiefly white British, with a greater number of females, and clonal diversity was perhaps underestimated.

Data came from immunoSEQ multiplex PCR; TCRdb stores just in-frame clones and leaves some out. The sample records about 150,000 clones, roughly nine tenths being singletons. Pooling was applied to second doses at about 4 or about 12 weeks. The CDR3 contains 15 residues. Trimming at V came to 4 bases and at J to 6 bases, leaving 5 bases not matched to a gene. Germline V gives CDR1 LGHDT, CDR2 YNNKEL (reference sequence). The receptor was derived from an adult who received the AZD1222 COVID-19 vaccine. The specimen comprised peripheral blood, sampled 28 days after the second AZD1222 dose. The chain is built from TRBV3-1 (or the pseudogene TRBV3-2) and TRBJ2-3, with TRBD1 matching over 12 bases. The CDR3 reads CASSLGQGAGDTQYF. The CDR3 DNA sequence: TGTGCCAGCAGCCTGGGACAGGGGGCGGGGGATACGCAGTATTTT.